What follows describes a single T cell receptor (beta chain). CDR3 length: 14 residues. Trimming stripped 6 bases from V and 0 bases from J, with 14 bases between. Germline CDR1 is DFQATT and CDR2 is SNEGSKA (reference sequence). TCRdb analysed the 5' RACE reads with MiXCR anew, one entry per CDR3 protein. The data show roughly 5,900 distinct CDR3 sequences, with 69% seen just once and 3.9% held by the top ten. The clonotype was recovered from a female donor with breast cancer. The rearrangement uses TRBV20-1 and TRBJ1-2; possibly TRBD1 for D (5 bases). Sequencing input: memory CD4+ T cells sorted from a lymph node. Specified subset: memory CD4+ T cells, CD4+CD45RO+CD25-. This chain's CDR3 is CSADLGRTNYGYTF. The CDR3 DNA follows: TGCAGTGCAGACTTGGGACGGACTAACTATGGCTACACCTTC.